Shown below are 29 T cell receptor beta chains from a single sample sequenced in a study of blood T cell repertoires in COVID-19. The assay was immunoSEQ multiplex PCR, and TCRdb's table has in-frame clones only and misses some. The table has under 200,000 clones, about 80% seen once. The specimen was peripheral blood. Receptors were obtained from a man between 70 and 80 years old who had recovered from COVID-19.

The chain combines TRBV7-9 with TRBJ2-7; 8 positions agree with TRBD2. V shed 4 bases, J shed 5 bases, and the junction held 10 bases outside the gene matches. From germline, CDR1 is SEHNR and CDR2 FQNEAQ (reference sequence). The CDR3 sequence is 15 residues long. CDR3 coding DNA: TGTGCCAGCAGCTCTCTGCCGGGGGGGCGGGACGAGCAGTACTTC. Translation: CASSSLPGGRDEQYF.

This clone was counted between two and nine times. The chain has TRBV19 and TRBJ2-1; 13 positions match TRBD2. The V gene's germline CDR1 is LNHDA and CDR2 SQIVND (reference sequence). Trimming took 5 bases from V and 7 from J; bases not matched to a gene: 5. CDR3 size: 15 residues. CDR3: CASSQTSGRVNEQFF. CDR3 nucleotides: TGTGCCAGTAGTCAAACTAGCGGGAGGGTTAATGAGCAGTTCTTC.

The chain has TRBV19 and TRBJ2-2; D unclear. Germline V gives CDR1 LNHDA, CDR2 SQIVND (reference sequence). Trimming pared 7 bases from V and 4 bases from J, leaving 16 bases between. The CDR3 has 15 residues. CDR3 nucleotides: TGTGCCAGTACCTCGGCTAGTCGTATCACCGGGGAGCTGTTTTTT. Its translation: CASTSASRITGELFF.

The V call is TRBV9, the J call TRBJ2-3, with a possible D match to TRBD2 (6 bases). The CDR3 covers 15 residues. V was cut by 0 bases and J by 3 bases, with 11 bases left in between. Germline CDR1 is SGDLS and CDR2 is YYNGEE. The CDR3 sequence is CASSVAPGTTDTQYF. The CDR3 DNA reads TGTGCCAGCAGCGTAGCCCCCGGGACTACAGATACGCAGTATTTT.

V usage is TRBV18 and J usage is TRBJ1-4, with a possible D match to TRBD1 (5 bases). Trimming cost V 3 bases and J 5 bases, with 13 bases left between them. Per germline, CDR1 KGHSH and CDR2 LQKENI. There are 15 residues in the CDR3. CDR3 bases: TGTGCCAGCTCACCTGGGACTGCTCGAAATGAAAAACTGTTTTTT. It specifies CASSPGTARNEKLFF.

This clone was recorded only once. The V gene is TRBV19, the J gene TRBJ2-3; 7 nucleotides align to TRBD1. V lost 4 bases to trimming and J lost 0 bases; unmatched junction nucleotides: 7. This CDR3 comprises 16 residues. The germline V gene encodes CDR1 LNHDA and CDR2 SQIVND (reference sequence). CDR3 nucleotides: TGTGCCAGTAGTACCTGGGACAGCCCTAGCACAGATACGCAGTATTTT. This codes for CASSTWDSPSTDTQYF. Full variable domain (remainder filled in from reference TRBV19 and TRBJ2-3): DGGITQSPKYLFRKEGQNVTLSCEQNLNHDAMYWYRQDPGQGLRLIYYSQIVNDFQKGDIAEGYSVSREKKESFPLTVTSAQKNPTAFYLCASSTWDSPSTDTQYFGPGTRLTVL.

The chain joins TRBV2 to TRBJ1-1; D not certain. Germline assignment: CDR1 SNHLY and CDR2 FYNNEI. The CDR3 runs to 14 residues. The germline V and J ends were trimmed by 5 bases and 4 bases, with 14 bases remaining between them. CDR3 region: CASSFAGSGTEAFF. The CDR3 DNA follows: TGTGCCAGCAGTTTCGCGGGGTCGGGCACTGAAGCTTTCTTT.

This sequence joins TRBV5-5 and TRBJ1-6; D may be TRBD1 (6 bases). V dropped 4 bases and J dropped 6 bases, with 14 bases sitting between them. Germline lookup yields CDR1 SGHKS and CDR2 YYEKEE (reference sequence). This CDR3 region has 15 residues. CDR3 protein: CASSEDSLGNSPLHF. DNA of the CDR3: TGTGCCAGCAGCGAGGACAGTTTGGGTAATTCACCCCTCCACTTT.

The V and J genes are TRBV9 and TRBJ2-7, with D maybe TRBD1 (5 bases). The CDR3 has 15 residues. Germline loops: CDR1 SGDLS, CDR2 YYNGEE. The V and J ends lost 0 bases and 5 bases respectively, with 15 bases between them. CDR3 coding DNA: TGTGCCAGCAGCGTAGCTGACAGCACGCTCGACGAGCAGTACTTC. This translates into CASSVADSTLDEQYF.

The gene calls are TRBV5-5 and TRBJ1-5; no clear D gene. The ends were cut back, 3 bases at V and 3 bases at J, with 10 bases in the middle. There are 14 residues in the CDR3. Germline V gene lookup returns CDR1 SGHKS and CDR2 YYEKEE (reference sequence). CDR3 protein: CASSWGGNNQPQHF. The CDR3 DNA follows: TGTGCCAGCAGCTGGGGAGGGAACAATCAGCCCCAGCATTTT.

The CDR3: CASSHRAGPNEKLFF. DNA of the CDR3: TGTGCCAGCTCACACCGGGCAGGGCCGAATGAAAAACTGTTTTTT. This chain connects TRBV18 to TRBJ1-4, with a possible D match to TRBD1 (5 bases). This CDR3 spans 15 amino acids. Trimming cost V 4 bases and J 5 bases, with 14 bases left between them. Germline CDR1 reads KGHSH; CDR2 reads LQKENI. Complete variable domain (other parts from reference TRBV18 and TRBJ1-4): NAGVMQNPRHLVRRRGQEARLRCSPMKGHSHVYWYRQLPEEGLKFMVYLQKENIIDESGMPKERFSAEFPKEGPSILRIQQVVRGDSAAYFCASSHRAGPNEKLFFGSGTQLSVL.

In DNA, the CDR3 is TGTGCCAGCAGCTTGAGGGTTGAGACCTACGAGCAGTACTTC. It translates to CASSLRVETYEQYF. The chain links TRBV7-6 to TRBJ2-7; tentative D call: TRBD2 (5 bases). Germline V gene lookup returns CDR1 SGHVS and CDR2 FNYEAQ. This CDR3 has 14 residues. V was pared by 3 bases and J by 2 bases, with 11 bases between.

The chain combines TRBV3-1 (or the pseudogene TRBV3-2) with TRBJ2-7; the match to TRBD2 covers 13 bases. From germline, CDR1 is LGHDT and CDR2 YNNKEL (reference sequence). J lost 2 bases, V lost 4 bases, and 2 bases had no gene match. This CDR3 has 15 residues. The CDR3 bases are TGTGCCAGCAGCCTACTAGCGGGAGGGACCTACGAGCAGTACTTC. Translating it yields CASSLLAGGTYEQYF.

The chain joins TRBV19 to TRBJ1-2, with D possibly TRBD1 on 6 matching bases. The CDR3 runs to 12 residues. Germline V CDR1 and CDR2: LNHDA, SQIVND (reference sequence). V was shortened by 10 bases and J by 2 bases, with 11 bases between the two germline ends. The CDR3 bases are TGTGCCACGCTTAGGGGGAACTATGGCTACACCTTC. It is translated as CATLRGNYGYTF.

The chain uses TRBV5-1 and TRBJ2-5, with D possibly TRBD2 on 5 matching bases. Trimming left V 0 bases short and J 7 bases short, with 19 bases between. Germline-derived CDR1 and CDR2 are SGHRS and YFSETQ. This CDR3 contains 16 residues. CDR3 in amino acids: CASSLDFAGLKATQYF. In DNA form, the CDR3 reads TGCGCCAGCAGCTTGGACTTCGCGGGTTTGAAGGCGACCCAGTACTTC. The variable domain in full, completed from reference TRBV5-1 and TRBJ2-5, reads KAGVTQTPRYLIKTRGQQVTLSCSPISGHRSVSWYQQTPGQGLQFLFEYFSETQRNKGNFPGRFSGRQFSNSRSEMNVSTLELGDSALYLCASSLDFAGLKATQYFGPGTRLLVL.

The chain uses TRBV6-5 and TRBJ1-6; D unresolved. This CDR3 has 13 residues. The V gene lost 6 bases and the J gene lost 6 bases, with 9 bases spanning the gap. CDR1 MNHEY and CDR2 SVGAGI come from the germline V gene. The CDR3 is CASRYTGNSPLHF. CDR3 coding DNA: TGTGCCAGCAGATACACGGGTAATTCACCCCTCCACTTT.

This chain links TRBV19 with TRBJ2-1, with 8 positions matching TRBD2. Germline lookup yields CDR1 LNHDA and CDR2 SQIVND (reference sequence). The CDR3 runs to 14 residues. J was trimmed by 7 bases and V by 6 bases; bases with no gene match: 8. CDR3 DNA sequence: TGTGCCAGTAGCGGACTAGCCACGGTTAATGAGCAGTTCTTC. It yields the protein CASSGLATVNEQFF. Using reference TRBV19 and TRBJ2-1 for the parts outside the CDR3, the full variable domain is DGGITQSPKYLFRKEGQNVTLSCEQNLNHDAMYWYRQDPGQGLRLIYYSQIVNDFQKGDIAEGYSVSREKKESFPLTVTSAQKNPTAFYLCASSGLATVNEQFFGPGTRLTVL.

The chain combines TRBV6-5 with TRBJ1-3; D is perhaps TRBD1 (5 bases). V was cut by 0 bases and J by 2 bases, with 8 bases left in between. The CDR3 sequence is 15 residues long. CDR1 and CDR2 (germline): MNHEY, SVGAGI. In DNA form, the CDR3 reads TGTGCCAGCAGTTACTCCGACAGCCCTGGAAACACCATATATTTT. Translated, it gives CASSYSDSPGNTIYF.

This clone was counted only a few times. The genes are TRBV11-2 and TRBJ1-5, with a tentative D call TRBD1 (5 bases). Trimming pared 2 bases from V and 1 base from J, leaving 12 bases between. Germline CDR1 reads SGHAT; CDR2 reads FQNNGV. This CDR3 is built from 16 residues. The CDR3 coding sequence is TGTGCCAGCAGCTTATTGGGAGGGGTAAGCAATCAGCCCCAGCATTTT. Residues: CASSLLGGVSNQPQHF.

The rearrangement links TRBV9 to TRBJ1-6; the D is unclear. Germline values: CDR1 SGDLS, CDR2 YYNGEE. V shed 0 bases and J shed 8 bases, with 9 bases lying between them. The CDR3 spans 14 residues. The CDR3 reads CASSVDGRDSPLHF. The CDR3 DNA follows: TGTGCCAGCAGCGTAGACGGGAGGGATTCACCCCTCCACTTT.

The table lists this clone with a count of one. The chain is built from TRBV11-2 and TRBJ1-2; D is uncertain. In germline, CDR1 is SGHAT, CDR2 FQNNGV. There are 15 residues in the CDR3. With 7 bases removed from V and 1 base from J, the gap between germline ends came to 16 bases. CDR3 sequence reads: CASTLREGSNYGYTF. CDR3 sequence (DNA): TGTGCCAGCACCCTAAGGGAAGGGAGTAACTATGGCTACACCTTC.

Regarding this clone: An end of the junction differs from the germline gene, which may be a read error. This chain connects TRBV6-5 to TRBJ2-3, with TRBD1 matching 10 bases. Germline CDR1 is MNHEY and CDR2 is SVGAGI. The length of the CDR3 is 15 residues. DNA for the CDR3: TGTGCCGGCAGTTACTCGGGACAGGGGAGCGATACGCAGTATTTT. This sequence encodes CAGSYSGQGSDTQYF.

The V call is TRBV7-9, the J call TRBJ2-7; D is perhaps TRBD1 (8 bases). Germline CDR1 and CDR2: SEHNR and FQNEAQ (reference sequence). The CDR3 loop spans 16 amino acids. V was pared by 5 bases and J by 7 bases, with 24 bases between. CDR3 nucleotides: TGTGCCAGCAGCCCCGCACAGGGGGGGCCGAAGGGGGAGCAGTACTTC. It translates to CASSPAQGGPKGEQYF.

V and J are TRBV18 and TRBJ2-5; 7 nucleotides align to TRBD2. CDR1 is KGHSH, CDR2 LQKENI, per germline. With V trimmed by 3 bases and J by 5 bases, 12 bases remained unmatched. This CDR3 contains 16 residues. CDR3: CASSPADGRPGETQYF. The CDR3 DNA reads as TGTGCCAGCTCACCGGCGGACGGGAGGCCAGGGGAGACCCAGTACTTC.

This chain uses TRBV24-1 with TRBJ2-5; 9 bases map to TRBD1. This CDR3 is 17 amino acids long. V shed 4 bases and J 5 bases; nucleotides not matched to a gene: 13. Germline assignment: CDR1 KGHDR and CDR2 SFDVKD. This CDR3 reads CATSDNGGQGRPETQYF. DNA of the CDR3: TGTGCCACCAGTGACAACGGGGGACAGGGTAGGCCGGAGACCCAGTACTTC.

The CDR3 nucleotides read TGTGCCAGCAGTCCGCCAGGGGTGAGATTCTACAATGAGCAGTTCTTC. Translated, it gives CASSPPGVRFYNEQFF. This rearrangement joins TRBV27 to TRBJ2-1, with a weak D call TRBD1 (6 bases). Germline lookup yields CDR1 MNHEY and CDR2 SMNVEV (reference sequence). The CDR3 runs 16 residues. V was pared by 5 bases and J by 3 bases, with 17 bases between.

This rearrangement joins TRBV20-1 to TRBJ2-5, with D possibly matching TRBD2 (6 bases). CDR1 is DFQATT and CDR2 is SNEGSKA in the germline V gene (reference sequence). The CDR3 extends over 15 amino acids. Trimming left V 3 bases short and J 0 bases short, with 14 bases between. CDR3 residues: CSASTPEGNQETQYF. CDR3 coding DNA: TGCAGTGCTAGTACTCCGGAGGGGAACCAAGAGACCCAGTACTTC.

This clone was recorded a few times. V gene TRBV9 combines with J gene TRBJ2-1; TRBD1 might be the D (6 bases). The V end was cut by 4 bases, the J end by 4 bases, with 15 bases between. The CDR3 contains 15 residues. From germline, CDR1 is SGDLS and CDR2 YYNGEE. CDR3 loop: CASSPVGQKYNEQFF. The DNA of the CDR3 is TGTGCCAGCAGCCCCGTGGGACAAAAATACAATGAGCAGTTCTTC.

The gene calls are TRBV6-2 or TRBV6-3 and TRBJ2-2; tentative D call: TRBD1 (5 bases). V shed 5 bases and J shed 4 bases, with 5 bases lying between them. Germline V gene sequence: CDR1 MNHEY, CDR2 SVGEGT. CDR3 size: 12 residues. The DNA of the CDR3 is TGTGCCAGCAGTCAGGGCACCGGGGAGCTGTTTTTT. Amino acid sequence: CASSQGTGELFF.